This T cell receptor (beta chain) originates from a study of shared clonotypes between healthy human individuals. The germline V gene encodes CDR1 SGHTA and CDR2 FQGTGA. V lost 5 bases, J lost 1 base, and 12 bases stayed unmatched. The CDR3 extends over 17 amino acids. Here immunoSEQ multiplex PCR was the method, and the copy in TCRdb shows in-frame clones only, minus some. This table holds about 560,000 clones, around 76% found once. The TCR was taken from a woman aged 40 to 50 in good health. Some clones in this sample may be carry-over from other donors' samples. The V call is TRBV7-3, the J call TRBJ1-1, with 8 bases that match TRBD1. Specimen: PBMCs. Here the CDR3 reads CASSPLGPGTGNTEAFF. Written as DNA, the CDR3 is TGTGCCAGCAGCCCCCTGGGTCCCGGGACAGGGAACACTGAAGCTTTCTTT.